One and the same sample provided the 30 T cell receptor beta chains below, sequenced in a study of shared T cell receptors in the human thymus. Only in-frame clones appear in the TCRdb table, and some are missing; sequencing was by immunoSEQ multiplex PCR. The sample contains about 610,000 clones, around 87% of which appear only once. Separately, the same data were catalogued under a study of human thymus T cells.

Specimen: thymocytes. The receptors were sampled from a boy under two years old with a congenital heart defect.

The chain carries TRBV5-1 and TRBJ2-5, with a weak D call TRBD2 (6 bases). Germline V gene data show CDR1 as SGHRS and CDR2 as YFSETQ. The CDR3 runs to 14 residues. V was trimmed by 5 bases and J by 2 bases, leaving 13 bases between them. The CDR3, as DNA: TGCGCCAGCAGTAGTTCCGGGGGACAAGAGACCCAGTACTTC. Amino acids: CASSSSGGQETQYF.

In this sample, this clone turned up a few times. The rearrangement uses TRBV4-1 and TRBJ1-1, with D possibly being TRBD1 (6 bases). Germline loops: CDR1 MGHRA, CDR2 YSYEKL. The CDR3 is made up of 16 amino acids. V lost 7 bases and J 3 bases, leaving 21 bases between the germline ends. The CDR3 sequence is CASKPLNREADTEAFF. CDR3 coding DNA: TGCGCCAGCAAGCCCCTAAACAGGGAAGCGGACACTGAAGCTTTCTTT.

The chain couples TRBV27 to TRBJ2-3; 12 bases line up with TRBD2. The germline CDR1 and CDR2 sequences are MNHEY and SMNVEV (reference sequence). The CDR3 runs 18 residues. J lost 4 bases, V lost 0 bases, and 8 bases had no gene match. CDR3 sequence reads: CASSLSQTSGSLPDTQYF. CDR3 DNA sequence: TGTGCCAGCAGTTTATCGCAGACTAGCGGGAGTCTTCCAGATACGCAGTATTTT.

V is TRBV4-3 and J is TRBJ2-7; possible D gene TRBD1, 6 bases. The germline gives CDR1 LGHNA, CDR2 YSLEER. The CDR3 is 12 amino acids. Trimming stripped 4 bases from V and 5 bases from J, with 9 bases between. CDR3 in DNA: TGCGCCAGCAGCCCACAGGGCCACGAGCAGTACTTC. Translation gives CASSPQGHEQYF.

CDR3 loop: CASSCHSGRARETQYF. The CDR3 DNA sequence: TGTGCCAGCAGCTGCCATAGCGGGAGGGCCAGGGAGACCCAGTACTTC. The gene calls are TRBV7-6 and TRBJ2-5; 11 bases map to TRBD2. This CDR3 contains 16 residues. Germline V lookup: CDR1 SGHVS, CDR2 FNYEAQ. The J segment lost 5 bases and the V segment lost 4 bases, leaving 9 bases of the junction unmatched.

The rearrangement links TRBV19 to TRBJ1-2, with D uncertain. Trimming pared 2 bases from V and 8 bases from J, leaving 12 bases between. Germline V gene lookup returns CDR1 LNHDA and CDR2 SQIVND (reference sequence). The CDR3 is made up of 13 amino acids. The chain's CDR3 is CASSIPLREGYTF. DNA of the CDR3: TGTGCCAGTAGTATACCCCTCCGAGAGGGCTACACCTTC.

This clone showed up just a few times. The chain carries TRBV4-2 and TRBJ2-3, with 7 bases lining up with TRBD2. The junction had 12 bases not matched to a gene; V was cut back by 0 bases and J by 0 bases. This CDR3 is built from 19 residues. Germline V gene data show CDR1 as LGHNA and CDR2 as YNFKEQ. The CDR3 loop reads CASSQDSPPGSGSTDTQYF. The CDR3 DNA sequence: TGTGCCAGCAGCCAAGATTCCCCCCCGGGTAGCGGGAGCACAGATACGCAGTATTTT.

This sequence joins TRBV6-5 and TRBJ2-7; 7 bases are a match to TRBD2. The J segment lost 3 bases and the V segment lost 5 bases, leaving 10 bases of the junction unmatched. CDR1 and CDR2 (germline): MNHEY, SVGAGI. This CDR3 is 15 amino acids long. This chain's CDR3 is CASSGGEVVGYEQYF. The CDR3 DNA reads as TGTGCCAGCAGTGGGGGGGAGGTCGTAGGCTACGAGCAGTACTTC.

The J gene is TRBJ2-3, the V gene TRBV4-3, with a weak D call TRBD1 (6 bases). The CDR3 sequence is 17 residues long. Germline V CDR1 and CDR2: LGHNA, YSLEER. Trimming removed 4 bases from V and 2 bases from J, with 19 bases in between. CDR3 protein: CASSRTPGTPNTDTQYF. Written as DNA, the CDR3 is TGCGCCAGCAGCCGGACCCCGGGGACACCTAACACAGATACGCAGTATTTT.

The CDR3 region has the DNA TGTGCCAGCAGTTACTGGACTAGCGGGAGTGGCGAGCAGTACTTC. Translation: CASSYWTSGSGEQYF. The chain carries TRBV6-5 and TRBJ2-7; 13 bases align to TRBD2. The CDR3 loop spans 15 amino acids. Germline CDR1 reads MNHEY; CDR2 reads SVGAGI. V lost 1 base, J lost 6 bases, and 3 bases stayed unmatched.

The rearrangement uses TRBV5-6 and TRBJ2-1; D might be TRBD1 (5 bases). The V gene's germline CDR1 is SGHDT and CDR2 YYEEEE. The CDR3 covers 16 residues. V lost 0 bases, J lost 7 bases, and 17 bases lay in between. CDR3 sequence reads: CASSLGCRAPRNEQFF. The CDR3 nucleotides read TGTGCCAGCAGCTTGGGTTGCAGGGCCCCTCGGAATGAGCAGTTCTTC.

The CDR3 spells CASSQENYLDPGLAGENGYEQYF. CDR3 nucleotide sequence: TGTGCCAGCAGCCAAGAGAATTACCTTGACCCGGGACTAGCGGGAGAGAATGGCTACGAGCAGTACTTC. The rearrangement uses TRBV4-2 and TRBJ2-7, with TRBD2 identical over 14 bases. This CDR3 is 23 amino acids long. Per germline, CDR1 LGHNA and CDR2 YNFKEQ. V lost 0 bases, J lost 3 bases, and 22 bases stayed unmatched.

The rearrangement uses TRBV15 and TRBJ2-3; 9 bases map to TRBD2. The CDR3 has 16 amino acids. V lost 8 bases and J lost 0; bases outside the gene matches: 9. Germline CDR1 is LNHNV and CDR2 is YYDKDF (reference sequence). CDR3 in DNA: TGTGCCACCTCGACGGCTAGCGGGACAAGCACAGATACGCAGTATTTT. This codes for CATSTASGTSTDTQYF.

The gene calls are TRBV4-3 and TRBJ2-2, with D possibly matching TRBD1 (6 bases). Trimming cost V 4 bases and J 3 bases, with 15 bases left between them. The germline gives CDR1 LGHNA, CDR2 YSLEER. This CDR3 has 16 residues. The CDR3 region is CASSRQDRLDTGELFF. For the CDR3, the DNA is TGCGCCAGCAGCCGACAAGACAGGTTAGACACCGGGGAGCTGTTTTTT.

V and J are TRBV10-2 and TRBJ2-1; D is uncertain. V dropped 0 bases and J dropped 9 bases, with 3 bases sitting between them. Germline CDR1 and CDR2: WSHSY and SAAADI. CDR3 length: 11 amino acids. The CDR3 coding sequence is TGCGCCAGCAGTGAGTCGCGTGAGCAGTTCTTC. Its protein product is CASSESREQFF.

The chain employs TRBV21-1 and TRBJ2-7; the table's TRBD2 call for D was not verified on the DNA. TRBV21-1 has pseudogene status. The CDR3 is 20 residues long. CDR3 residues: CASSKKASGRIMEDSYEQYF. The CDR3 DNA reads TGTGCCAGCAGCAAAAAGGCTAGCGGGAGAATTATGGAGGACTCCTACGAGCAGTACTTC.

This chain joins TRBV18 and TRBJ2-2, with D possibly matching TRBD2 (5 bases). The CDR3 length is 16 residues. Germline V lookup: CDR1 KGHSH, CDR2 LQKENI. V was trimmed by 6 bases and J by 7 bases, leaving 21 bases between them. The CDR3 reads CASSAPGETSGGELFF. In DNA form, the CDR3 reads TGTGCCAGCTCCGCCCCTGGGGAGACCAGCGGCGGGGAGCTGTTTTTT.

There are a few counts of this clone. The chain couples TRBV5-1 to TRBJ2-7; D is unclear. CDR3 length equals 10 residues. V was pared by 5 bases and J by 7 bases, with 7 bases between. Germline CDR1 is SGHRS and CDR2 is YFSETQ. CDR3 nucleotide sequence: TGCGCCAGCAGAAACTTTGAGCAGTACTTC. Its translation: CASRNFEQYF.

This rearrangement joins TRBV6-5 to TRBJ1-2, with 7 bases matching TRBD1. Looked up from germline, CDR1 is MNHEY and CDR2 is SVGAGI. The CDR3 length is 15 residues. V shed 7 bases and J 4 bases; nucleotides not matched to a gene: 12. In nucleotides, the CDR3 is TGTGCCAGCACTCTAAAGGGGACAGAAGGCTATGGCTACACCTTC. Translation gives CASTLKGTEGYGYTF.

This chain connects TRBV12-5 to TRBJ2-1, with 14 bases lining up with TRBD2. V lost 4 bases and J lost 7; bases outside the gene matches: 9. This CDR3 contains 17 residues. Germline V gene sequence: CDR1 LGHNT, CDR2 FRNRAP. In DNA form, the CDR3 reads TGTGCTAGTGGTTCATCGGGACTAGCGGGAGTGGGAAATGAGCAGTTCTTC. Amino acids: CASGSSGLAGVGNEQFF.

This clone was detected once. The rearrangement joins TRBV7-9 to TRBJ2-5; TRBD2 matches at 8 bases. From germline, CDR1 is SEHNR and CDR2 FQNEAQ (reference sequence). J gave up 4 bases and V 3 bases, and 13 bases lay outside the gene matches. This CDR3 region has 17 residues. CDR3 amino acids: CASSLGPHGRGGETQYF. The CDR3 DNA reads TGTGCCAGCAGCTTGGGGCCGCACGGGAGGGGCGGAGAGACCCAGTACTTC.

As DNA, the CDR3 is TGTGCCTGGAGCCGCAGAAGCTCCTACGAGCAGTACTTC. Protein: CAWSRRSSYEQYF. This chain joins TRBV30 and TRBJ2-7, with unresolved D. Trimming pared 3 bases from V and 0 bases from J, leaving 9 bases between. This CDR3 contains 13 residues. CDR1 is GTSNPN, CDR2 SVGIG, per germline (reference sequence). Filled out from reference TRBV30 and TRBJ2-7, the complete variable domain reads SQTIHQWPATLVQPVGSPLSLECTVEGTSNPNLYWYRQAAGRGLQLLFYSVGIGQISSEVPQNLSASRPQDRQFILSSKKLLLSDSGFYLCAWSRRSSYEQYFGPGTRLTVT.

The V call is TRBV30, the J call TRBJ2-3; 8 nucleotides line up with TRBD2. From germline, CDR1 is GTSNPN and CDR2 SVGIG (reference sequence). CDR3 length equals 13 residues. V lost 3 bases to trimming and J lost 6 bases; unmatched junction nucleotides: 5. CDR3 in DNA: TGTGCCTGGAGGGGGACTAGGGGTGATACGCAGTATTTT. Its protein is CAWRGTRGDTQYF.

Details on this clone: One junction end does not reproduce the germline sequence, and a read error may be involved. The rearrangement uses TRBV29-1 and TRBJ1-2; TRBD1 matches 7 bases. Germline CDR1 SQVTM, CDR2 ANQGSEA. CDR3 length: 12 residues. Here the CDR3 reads CSVEDGVGTVPF. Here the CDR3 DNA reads TGCAGCGTTGAAGATGGGGTGGGGACAGTCCCTTTC. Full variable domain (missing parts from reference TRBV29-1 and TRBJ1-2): SAVISQKPSRDICQRGTSLTIQCQVDSQVTMMFWYRQQPGQSLTLIATANQGSEATYESGFVIDKFPISRPNLTFSTLTVSNMSPEDSSIYLCSVEDGVGTVPFGSGTRLTVV.

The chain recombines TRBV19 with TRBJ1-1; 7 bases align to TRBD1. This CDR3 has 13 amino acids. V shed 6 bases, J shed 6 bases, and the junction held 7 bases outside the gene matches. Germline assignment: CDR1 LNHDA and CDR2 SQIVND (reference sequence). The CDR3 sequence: CASRQGPTAEAFF. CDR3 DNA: TGTGCCAGTAGACAGGGGCCTACAGCTGAAGCTTTCTTT.

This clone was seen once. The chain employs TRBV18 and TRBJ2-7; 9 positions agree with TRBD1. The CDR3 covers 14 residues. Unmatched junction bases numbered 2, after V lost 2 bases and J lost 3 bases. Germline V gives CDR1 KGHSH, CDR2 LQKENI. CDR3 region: CASSPLTGGYEQYF. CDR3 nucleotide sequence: TGTGCCAGCTCACCATTGACAGGGGGCTACGAGCAGTACTTC.

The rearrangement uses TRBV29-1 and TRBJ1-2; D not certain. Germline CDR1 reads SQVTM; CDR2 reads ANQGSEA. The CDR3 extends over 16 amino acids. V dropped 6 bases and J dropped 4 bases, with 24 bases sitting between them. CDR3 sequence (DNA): TGCAGCGTAGATAGAACCGGGTCCGCGGCTATCTATGGCTACACCTTC. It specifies CSVDRTGSAAIYGYTF.

The CDR3 DNA follows: TGCGCCAGCAGTTGGAGTAGCGGGAGCTCCTACAATGAGCAGTTCTTC. Translated: CASSWSSGSSYNEQFF. The gene calls are TRBV10-1 and TRBJ2-1; 9 bases map to TRBD2. CDR1 and CDR2 from the germline V gene are WNHNN and SYGVQD (reference sequence). J lost 0 bases, V lost 5 bases, and 5 bases had no gene match. This CDR3 region has 16 residues.

CDR3 amino acids: CASSPDSATSGEVETQYF. In nucleotides, the CDR3 is TGTGCCAGCAGCCCCGATTCTGCAACTAGCGGGGAGGTGGAGACCCAGTACTTC. The V gene is TRBV7-7, the J gene TRBJ2-5; 10 bases fit TRBD2. The CDR3 contains 18 residues. The V and J ends lost 5 bases and 5 bases, in that order; junction bases with no gene match: 17. From germline, CDR1 is SSHAT and CDR2 FNYEAQ (reference sequence).

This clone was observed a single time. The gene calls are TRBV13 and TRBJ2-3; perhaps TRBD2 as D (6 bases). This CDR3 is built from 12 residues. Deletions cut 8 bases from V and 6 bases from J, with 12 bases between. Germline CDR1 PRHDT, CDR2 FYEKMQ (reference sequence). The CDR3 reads CASASGPDTQYF. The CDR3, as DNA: TGTGCCAGCGCAAGCGGGCCGGATACGCAGTATTTT.